One TCR beta chain is described in this entry. Its antigen is as yet unknown. Skipping T cell sorting, the study isolated total RNA directly from whole blood. Template switching introduced UMIs that contain a 6-nucleotide sample barcode. Each CDR3 protein gets one entry in TCRdb, which reprocessed the 5' RACE reads and gives no DNA. The clone table shows approximately 400,000 distinct CDR3 sequences, with the ten largest holding about 2.3%. The germline CDR1 and CDR2 sequences are LGHNA and YSLEER. The CDR3 extends over 17 amino acids. The entry originates in a study of monozygotic twins with inflammatory bowel disease. Study results and caveats: Any single strong signal or clonotype tied to IBD lacked support. Healthy co-twins, by inverse Simpson, had higher TCRbeta diversity than their siblings with IBD.

The clonotype originates from a human donor with ulcerative colitis or Crohn's disease, or a healthy co-twin of an affected twin (not recorded which). The rearrangement links TRBV4-3 to TRBJ1-1. Sample: blood. CDR3: CASSQDWPEHPNTEAFF.